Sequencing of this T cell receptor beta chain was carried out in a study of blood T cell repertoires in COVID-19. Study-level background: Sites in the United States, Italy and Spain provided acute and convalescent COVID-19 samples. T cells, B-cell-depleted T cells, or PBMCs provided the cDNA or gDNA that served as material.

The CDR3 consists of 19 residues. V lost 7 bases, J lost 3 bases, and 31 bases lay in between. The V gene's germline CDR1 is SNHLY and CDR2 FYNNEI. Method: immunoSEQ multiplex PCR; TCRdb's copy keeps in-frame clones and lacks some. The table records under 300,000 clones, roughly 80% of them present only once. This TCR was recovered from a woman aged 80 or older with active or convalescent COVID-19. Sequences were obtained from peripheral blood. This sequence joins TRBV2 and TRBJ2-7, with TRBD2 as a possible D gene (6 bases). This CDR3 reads CASKDPVEGRKLGYYEQYF. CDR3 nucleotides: TGTGCCAGCAAAGACCCGGTGGAGGGGCGAAAACTCGGTTACTACGAGCAGTACTTC.